One sample yielded the 2 T cell receptor beta chains listed below, sequenced in a study of OX40 agonist ivuxolimab in advanced cancers. The assay was immunoSEQ multiplex PCR, and TCRdb's table has in-frame clones only and misses some. The sample consists of under 85,000 clones, over 75% of them appearing once. This material consisted of CD4+ or CD8+ T cells sorted from blood, taken in a trial of the OX40 agonist ivuxolimab. The receptors shown here come from an adult with an advanced solid tumor such as melanoma, head and neck, liver or kidney cancer.

The V gene is TRBV6-1, the J gene TRBJ2-5; 7 bases map to TRBD1. CDR1 and CDR2 (germline): MNHNS, SASEGT. The CDR3 is 15 residues long. With V trimmed by 5 bases and J by 1 base, 7 bases remained unmatched. CDR3 protein: CASSNPHRGQETQYF. The DNA for the CDR3 is TGTGCCAGCAGTAACCCACACAGGGGCCAAGAGACCCAGTACTTC.

The chain uses TRBV2 and TRBJ2-7, with D uncertain. In germline, CDR1 is SNHLY, CDR2 FYNNEI. Deletions cut 2 bases from V and 0 bases from J, with 8 bases between. This CDR3 has 14 amino acids. The CDR3 nucleotides are TGTGCCAGCAGTGAACAGCCGACCTCCTACGAGCAGTACTTC. It specifies CASSEQPTSYEQYF. The variable domain in full, completed from reference TRBV2 and TRBJ2-7, reads EPEVTQTPSHQVTQMGQEVILRCVPISNHLYFYWYRQILGQKVEFLVSFYNNEISEKSEIFDDQFSVERPDGSNFTLKIRSTKLEDSAMYFCASSEQPTSYEQYFGPGTRLTVT.